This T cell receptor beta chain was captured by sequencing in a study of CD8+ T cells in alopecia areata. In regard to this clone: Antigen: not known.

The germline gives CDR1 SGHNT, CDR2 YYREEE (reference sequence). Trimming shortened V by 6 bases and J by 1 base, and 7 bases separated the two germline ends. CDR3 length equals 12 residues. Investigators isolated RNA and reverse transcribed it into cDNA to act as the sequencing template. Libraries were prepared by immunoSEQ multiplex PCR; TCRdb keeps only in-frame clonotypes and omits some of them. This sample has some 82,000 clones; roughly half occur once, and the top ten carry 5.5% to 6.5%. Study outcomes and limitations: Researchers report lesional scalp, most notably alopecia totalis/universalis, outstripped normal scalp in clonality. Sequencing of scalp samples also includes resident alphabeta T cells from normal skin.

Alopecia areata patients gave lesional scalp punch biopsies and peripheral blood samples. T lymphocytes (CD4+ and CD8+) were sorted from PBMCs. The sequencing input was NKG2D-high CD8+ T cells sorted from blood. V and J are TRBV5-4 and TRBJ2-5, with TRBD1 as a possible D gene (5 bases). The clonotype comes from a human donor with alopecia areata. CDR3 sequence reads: CASTDSQETQYF. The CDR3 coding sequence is TGTGCCAGCACCGACAGCCAAGAGACCCAGTACTTC. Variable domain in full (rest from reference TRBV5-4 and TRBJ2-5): ETGVTQSPTHLIKTRGQQVTLRCSSQSGHNTVSWYQQALGQGPQFIFQYYREEENGRGNFPPRFSGLQFPNYSSELNVNALELDDSALYLCASTDSQETQYFGPGTRLLVL.